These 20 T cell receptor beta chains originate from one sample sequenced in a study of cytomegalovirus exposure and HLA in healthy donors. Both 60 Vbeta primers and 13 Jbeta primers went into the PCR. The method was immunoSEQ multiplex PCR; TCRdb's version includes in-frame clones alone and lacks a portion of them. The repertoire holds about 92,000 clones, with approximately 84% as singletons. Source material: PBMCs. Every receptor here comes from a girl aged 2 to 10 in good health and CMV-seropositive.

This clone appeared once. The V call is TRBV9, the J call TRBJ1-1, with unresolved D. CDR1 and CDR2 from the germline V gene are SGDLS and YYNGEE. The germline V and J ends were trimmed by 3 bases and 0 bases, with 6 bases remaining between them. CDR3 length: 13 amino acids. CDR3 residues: CASSEQLNTEAFF. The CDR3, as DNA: TGTGCCAGCAGCGAACAGTTGAACACTGAAGCTTTCTTT.

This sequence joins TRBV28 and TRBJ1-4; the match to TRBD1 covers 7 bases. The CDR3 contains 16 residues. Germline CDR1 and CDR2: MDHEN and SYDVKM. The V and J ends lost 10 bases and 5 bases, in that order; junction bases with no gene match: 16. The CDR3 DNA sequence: TGTGCCACCGAGGGTCCGAGGACAGGAGCAAATGAAAAACTGTTTTTT. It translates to CATEGPRTGANEKLFF.

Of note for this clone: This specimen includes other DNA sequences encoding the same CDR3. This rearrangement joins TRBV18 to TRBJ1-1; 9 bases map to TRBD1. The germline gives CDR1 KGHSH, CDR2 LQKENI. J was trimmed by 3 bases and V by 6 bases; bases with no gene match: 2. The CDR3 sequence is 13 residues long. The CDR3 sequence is CASSRDRDTEAFF. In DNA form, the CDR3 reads TGTGCCAGCTCTCGGGACAGGGACACTGAAGCTTTCTTT.

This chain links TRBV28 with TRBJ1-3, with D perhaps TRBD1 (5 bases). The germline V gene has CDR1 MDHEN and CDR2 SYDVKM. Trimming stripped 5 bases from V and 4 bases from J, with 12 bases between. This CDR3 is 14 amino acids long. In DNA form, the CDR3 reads TGTGCCAGCAGTAGCAGGGCTTTGGGAAACACCATATATTTT. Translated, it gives CASSSRALGNTIYF.

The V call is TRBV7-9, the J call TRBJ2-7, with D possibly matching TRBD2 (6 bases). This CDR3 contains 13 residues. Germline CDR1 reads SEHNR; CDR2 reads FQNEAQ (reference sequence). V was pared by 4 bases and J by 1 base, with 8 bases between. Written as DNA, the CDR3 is TGTGCCAGCAGCTGGGAGGTTTCCTACGAGCAGTACTTC. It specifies CASSWEVSYEQYF. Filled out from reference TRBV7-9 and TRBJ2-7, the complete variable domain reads DTGVSQNPRHKITKRGQNVTFRCDPISEHNRLYWYRQTLGQGPEFLTYFQNEAQLEKSRLLSDRFSAERPKGSFSTLEIQRTEQGDSAMYLCASSWEVSYEQYFGPGTRLTVT.

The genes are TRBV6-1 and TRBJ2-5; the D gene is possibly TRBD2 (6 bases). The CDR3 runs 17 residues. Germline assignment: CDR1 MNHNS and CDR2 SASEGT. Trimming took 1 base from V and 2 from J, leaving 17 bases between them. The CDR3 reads CASSEDYGGTEQETQYF. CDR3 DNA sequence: TGTGCCAGCAGTGAAGATTATGGCGGGACCGAGCAAGAGACCCAGTACTTC.

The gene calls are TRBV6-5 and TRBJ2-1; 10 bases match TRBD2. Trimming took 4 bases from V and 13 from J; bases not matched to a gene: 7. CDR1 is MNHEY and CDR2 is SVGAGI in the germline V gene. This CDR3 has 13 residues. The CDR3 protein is CASSSRSGRPQFF. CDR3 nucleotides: TGTGCCAGCAGTTCGCGTAGCGGGAGGCCCCAGTTCTTC.

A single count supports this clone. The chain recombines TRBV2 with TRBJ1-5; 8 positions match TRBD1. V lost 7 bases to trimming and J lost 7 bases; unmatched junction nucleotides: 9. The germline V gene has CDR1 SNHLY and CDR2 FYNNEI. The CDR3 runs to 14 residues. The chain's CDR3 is CASTFRGRGQPQHF. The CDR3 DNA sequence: TGTGCCAGCACCTTCAGGGGGCGAGGGCAGCCCCAGCATTTT.

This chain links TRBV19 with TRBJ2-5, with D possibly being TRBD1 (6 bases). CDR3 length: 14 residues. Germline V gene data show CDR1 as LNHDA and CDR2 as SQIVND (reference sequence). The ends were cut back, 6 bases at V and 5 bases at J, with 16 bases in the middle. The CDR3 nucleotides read TGTGCCAGTAGCCCACAGGGTAATTACGAGACCCAGTACTTC. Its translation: CASSPQGNYETQYF.

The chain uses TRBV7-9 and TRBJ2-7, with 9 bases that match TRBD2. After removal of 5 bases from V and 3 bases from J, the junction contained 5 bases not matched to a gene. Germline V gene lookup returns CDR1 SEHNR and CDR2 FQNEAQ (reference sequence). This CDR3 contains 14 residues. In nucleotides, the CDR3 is TGTGCCAGCAGCCCTAATAGCGGGAGCTACGAGCAGTACTTC. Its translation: CASSPNSGSYEQYF.

The CDR3 is CASSRTGGNTGELFF. The DNA of the CDR3 is TGCGCCAGCAGCAGGACAGGGGGTAACACCGGGGAGCTGTTTTTT. The chain carries TRBV5-1 and TRBJ2-2, with 10 bases that match TRBD1. After removal of 4 bases from V and 2 bases from J, the junction contained 2 bases not matched to a gene. The CDR3 extends over 15 amino acids. Per germline, CDR1 SGHRS and CDR2 YFSETQ.

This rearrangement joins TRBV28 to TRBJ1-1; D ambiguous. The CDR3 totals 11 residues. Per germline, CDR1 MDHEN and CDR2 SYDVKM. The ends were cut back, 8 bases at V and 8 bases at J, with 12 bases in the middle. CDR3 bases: TGTGCCAGCCGACGGAGGGCGGAAGCTTTCTTT. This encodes CASRRRAEAFF.

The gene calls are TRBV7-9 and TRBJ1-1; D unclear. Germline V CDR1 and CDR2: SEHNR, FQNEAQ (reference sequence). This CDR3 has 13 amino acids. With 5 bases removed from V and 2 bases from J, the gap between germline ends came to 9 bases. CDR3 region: CASSVDYNTEAFF. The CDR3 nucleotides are TGTGCCAGCAGCGTCGACTACAACACTGAAGCTTTCTTT.

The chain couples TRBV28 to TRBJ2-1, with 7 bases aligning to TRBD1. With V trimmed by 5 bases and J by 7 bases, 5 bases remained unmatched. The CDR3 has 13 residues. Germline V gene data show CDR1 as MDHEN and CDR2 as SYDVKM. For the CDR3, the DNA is TGTGCCAGCAGTAGACAGGGCAAAAATGAGCAGTTCTTC. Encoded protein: CASSRQGKNEQFF.

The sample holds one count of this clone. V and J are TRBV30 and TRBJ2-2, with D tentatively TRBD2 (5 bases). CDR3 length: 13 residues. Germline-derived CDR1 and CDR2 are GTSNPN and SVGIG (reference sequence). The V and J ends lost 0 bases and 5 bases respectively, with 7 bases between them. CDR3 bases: TGTGCCTGGAGTGTAGGCGGGACCGGGGAGCTGTTTTTT. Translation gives CAWSVGGTGELFF.

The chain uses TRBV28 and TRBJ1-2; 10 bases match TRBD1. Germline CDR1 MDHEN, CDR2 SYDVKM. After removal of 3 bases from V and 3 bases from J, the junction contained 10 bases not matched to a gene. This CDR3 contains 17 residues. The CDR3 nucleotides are TGTGCCAGCAGTTTTTTATTGTCTGGGACAGGGGACTATGGCTACACCTTC. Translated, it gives CASSFLLSGTGDYGYTF.

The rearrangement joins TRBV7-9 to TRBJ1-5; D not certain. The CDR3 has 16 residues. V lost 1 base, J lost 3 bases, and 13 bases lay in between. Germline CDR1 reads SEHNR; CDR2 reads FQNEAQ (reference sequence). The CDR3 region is CASSLGVGGNNQPQHF. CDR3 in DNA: TGTGCCAGCAGCTTAGGTGTAGGCGGGAACAATCAGCCCCAGCATTTT. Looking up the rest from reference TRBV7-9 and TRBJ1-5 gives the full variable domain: DTGVSQNPRHKITKRGQNVTFRCDPISEHNRLYWYRQTLGQGPEFLTYFQNEAQLEKSRLLSDRFSAERPKGSFSTLEIQRTEQGDSAMYLCASSLGVGGNNQPQHFGDGTRLSIL.

The CDR3 region has the DNA TGTGCCAGCAGCTTAGAAGGGTTCGGGGTCTCGTATGGCTACACCTTC. Amino acid sequence: CASSLEGFGVSYGYTF. The V and J genes are TRBV11-2 and TRBJ1-2; D gene uncertain. The CDR3 is made up of 16 amino acids. Per the germline V gene, CDR1 is SGHAT and CDR2 is FQNNGV. V lost 0 bases to trimming and J lost 5 bases, with 16 bases between them.

CDR3 loop: CASSLGGTQYF. The CDR3 nucleotides are TGTGCCAGCAGCTTAGGCGGAACGCAGTATTTT. This chain joins TRBV7-9 and TRBJ2-3, with D unclear. Trimming cost V 1 base and J 9 bases, with 5 bases left between them. The CDR3 is 11 residues long. Germline CDR1 is SEHNR and CDR2 is FQNEAQ (reference sequence).

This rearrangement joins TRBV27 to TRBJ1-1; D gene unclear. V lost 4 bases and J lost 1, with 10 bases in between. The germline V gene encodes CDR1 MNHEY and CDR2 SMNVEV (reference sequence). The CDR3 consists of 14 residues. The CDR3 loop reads CASSSGGPNTEAFF. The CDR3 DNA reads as TGTGCCAGCAGTTCGGGAGGTCCGAACACTGAAGCTTTCTTT.